Following are 4 T cell receptor beta chains from one sample sequenced in a study of cytomegalovirus exposure and HLA in healthy donors. Method: immunoSEQ multiplex PCR; TCRdb's copy keeps in-frame clones and lacks some. Of more than 200,000 clones in the sample, 90% were seen once. Material for sequencing was PBMCs. The receptors stem from a woman in her 30s in good health and CMV-seronegative.

This clone is a singleton in its sample. The chain has TRBV28 and TRBJ2-5; TRBD1 matches 7 bases. The CDR3 runs 14 residues. J was trimmed by 4 bases and V by 5 bases; bases with no gene match: 7. Germline CDR1 reads MDHEN; CDR2 reads SYDVKM. The CDR3 loop is CASSETGWVETQYF. In DNA, the CDR3 is TGTGCCAGCAGTGAGACAGGGTGGGTAGAGACCCAGTACTTC.

V gene TRBV7-8 combines with J gene TRBJ2-2; D call uncertain. V lost 0 bases, J lost 0 bases, and 5 bases lay in between. Germline CDR1 is SGHVS and CDR2 is FQNEAQ. CDR3 length: 15 amino acids. The CDR3 reads CASSLADPNTGELFF. Here the CDR3 DNA reads TGTGCCAGCAGCTTAGCGGACCCGAACACCGGGGAGCTGTTTTTT. Full variable domain (missing parts from reference TRBV7-8 and TRBJ2-2): GAGVSQSPRYKVAKRGQDVALRCDPISGHVSLFWYQQALGQGPEFLTYFQNEAQLDKSGLPSDRFFAERPEGSVSTLKIQRTQQEDSAVYLCASSLADPNTGELFFGEGSRLTVL.

The chain employs TRBV5-1 and TRBJ2-1; no firm D call. Germline V CDR1 and CDR2: SGHRS, YFSETQ. V lost 4 bases, J lost 5 bases, and 10 bases lay in between. The CDR3 runs 13 residues. The CDR3 region is CASSTHPDNEQFF. For the CDR3, the DNA is TGCGCCAGCAGCACACACCCAGACAATGAGCAGTTCTTC. The full variable domain, rest sourced from reference TRBV5-1 and TRBJ2-1, is KAGVTQTPRYLIKTRGQQVTLSCSPISGHRSVSWYQQTPGQGLQFLFEYFSETQRNKGNFPGRFSGRQFSNSRSEMNVSTLELGDSALYLCASSTHPDNEQFFGPGTRLTVL.

This chain uses TRBV5-6 with TRBJ2-7, with TRBD2 identical over 7 bases. V dropped 1 base and J dropped 2; count of bases not matched to a gene: 6. Germline V gene sequence: CDR1 SGHDT, CDR2 YYEEEE. CDR3 length: 15 amino acids. CDR3 amino acids: CASSLRASGAYEQYF. The CDR3 region has the DNA TGTGCCAGCAGCTTGCGGGCTAGCGGAGCCTACGAGCAGTACTTC.